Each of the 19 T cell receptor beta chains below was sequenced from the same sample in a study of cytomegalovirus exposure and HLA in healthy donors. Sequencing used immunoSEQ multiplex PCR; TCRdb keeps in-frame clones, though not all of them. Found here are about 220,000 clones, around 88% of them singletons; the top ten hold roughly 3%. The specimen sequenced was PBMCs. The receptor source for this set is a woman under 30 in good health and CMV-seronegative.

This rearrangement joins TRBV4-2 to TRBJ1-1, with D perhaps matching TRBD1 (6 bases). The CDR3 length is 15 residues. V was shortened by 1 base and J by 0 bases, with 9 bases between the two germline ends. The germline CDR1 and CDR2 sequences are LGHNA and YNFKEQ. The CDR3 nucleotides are TGTGCCAGCAGCCAAGGAGGGGGGGTGAACACTGAAGCTTTCTTT. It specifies CASSQGGGVNTEAFF.

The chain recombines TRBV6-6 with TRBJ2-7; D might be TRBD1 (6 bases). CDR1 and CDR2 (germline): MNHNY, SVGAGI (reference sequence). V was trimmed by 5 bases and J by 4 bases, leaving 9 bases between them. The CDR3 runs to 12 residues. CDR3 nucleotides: TGTGCCAGCAGTCATGACAGGTACGAGCAGTACTTC. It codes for CASSHDRYEQYF.

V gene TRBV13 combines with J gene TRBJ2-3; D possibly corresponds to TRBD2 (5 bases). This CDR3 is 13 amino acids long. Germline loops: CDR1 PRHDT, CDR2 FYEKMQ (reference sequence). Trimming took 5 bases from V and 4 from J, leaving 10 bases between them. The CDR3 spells CASSPNGADTQYF. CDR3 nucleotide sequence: TGTGCCAGCAGCCCTAACGGGGCAGATACGCAGTATTTT.

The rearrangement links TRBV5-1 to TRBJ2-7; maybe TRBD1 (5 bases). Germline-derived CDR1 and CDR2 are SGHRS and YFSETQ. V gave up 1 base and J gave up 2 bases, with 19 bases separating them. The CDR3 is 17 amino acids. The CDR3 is CASSLRAPDRFTYEQYF. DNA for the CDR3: TGCGCCAGCAGCTTGCGTGCGCCAGACAGATTCACCTACGAGCAGTACTTC. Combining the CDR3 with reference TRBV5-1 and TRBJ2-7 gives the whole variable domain KAGVTQTPRYLIKTRGQQVTLSCSPISGHRSVSWYQQTPGQGLQFLFEYFSETQRNKGNFPGRFSGRQFSNSRSEMNVSTLELGDSALYLCASSLRAPDRFTYEQYFGPGTRLTVT.

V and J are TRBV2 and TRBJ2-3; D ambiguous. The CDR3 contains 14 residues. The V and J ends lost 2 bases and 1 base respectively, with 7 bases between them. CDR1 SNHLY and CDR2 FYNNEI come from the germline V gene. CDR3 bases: TGTGCCAGCAGTGAACTAGACGGCACAGATACGCAGTATTTT. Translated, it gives CASSELDGTDTQYF. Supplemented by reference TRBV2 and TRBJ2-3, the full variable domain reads EPEVTQTPSHQVTQMGQEVILRCVPISNHLYFYWYRQILGQKVEFLVSFYNNEISEKSEIFDDQFSVERPDGSNFTLKIRSTKLEDSAMYFCASSELDGTDTQYFGPGTRLTVL.

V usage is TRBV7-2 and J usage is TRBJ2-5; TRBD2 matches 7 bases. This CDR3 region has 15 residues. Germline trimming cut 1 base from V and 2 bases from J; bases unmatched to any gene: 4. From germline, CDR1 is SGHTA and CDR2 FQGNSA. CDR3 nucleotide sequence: TGTGCCAGCAGCTTAGACGGGAGGAGACAAGAGACCCAGTACTTC. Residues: CASSLDGRRQETQYF. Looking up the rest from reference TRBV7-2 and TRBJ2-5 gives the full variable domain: GAGVSQSPSNKVTEKGKDVELRCDPISGHTALYWYRQSLGQGLEFLIYFQGNSAPDKSGLPSDRFSAERTGGSVSTLTIQRTQQEDSAVYLCASSLDGRRQETQYFGPGTRLLVL.

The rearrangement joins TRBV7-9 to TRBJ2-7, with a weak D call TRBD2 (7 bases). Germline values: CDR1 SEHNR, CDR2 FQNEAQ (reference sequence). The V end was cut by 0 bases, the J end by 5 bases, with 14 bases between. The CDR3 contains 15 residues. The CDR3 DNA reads TGTGCCAGCAGCTTAGCAGGGGGGGTAGGCCACGAGCAGTACTTC. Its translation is CASSLAGGVGHEQYF.

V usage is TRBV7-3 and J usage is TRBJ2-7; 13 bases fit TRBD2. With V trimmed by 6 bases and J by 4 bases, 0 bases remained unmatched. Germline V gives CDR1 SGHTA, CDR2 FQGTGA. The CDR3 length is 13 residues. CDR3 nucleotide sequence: TGTGCCAGCAGGACTAGCGGGAGGTACGAGCAGTACTTC. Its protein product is CASRTSGRYEQYF.

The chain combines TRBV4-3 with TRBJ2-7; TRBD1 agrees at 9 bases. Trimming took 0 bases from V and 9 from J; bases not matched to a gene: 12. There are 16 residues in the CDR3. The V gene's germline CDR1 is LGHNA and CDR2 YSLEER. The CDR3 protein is CASSQDTGTGSLRQYF. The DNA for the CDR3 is TGCGCCAGCAGCCAAGACACCGGGACAGGGAGCCTTCGGCAGTACTTC.

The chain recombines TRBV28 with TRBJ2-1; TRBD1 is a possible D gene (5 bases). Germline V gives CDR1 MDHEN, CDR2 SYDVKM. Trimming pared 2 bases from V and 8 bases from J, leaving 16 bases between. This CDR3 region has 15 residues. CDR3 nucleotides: TGTGCCAGCAGTTTACCTAGACAGTGGGGCGATGAGCAGTTCTTC. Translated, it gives CASSLPRQWGDEQFF.

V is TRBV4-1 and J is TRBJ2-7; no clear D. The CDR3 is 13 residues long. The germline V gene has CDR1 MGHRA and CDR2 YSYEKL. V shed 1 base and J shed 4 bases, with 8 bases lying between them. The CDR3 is CASSQVYGYEQYF. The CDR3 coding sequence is TGCGCCAGCAGCCAAGTTTACGGTTACGAGCAGTACTTC.

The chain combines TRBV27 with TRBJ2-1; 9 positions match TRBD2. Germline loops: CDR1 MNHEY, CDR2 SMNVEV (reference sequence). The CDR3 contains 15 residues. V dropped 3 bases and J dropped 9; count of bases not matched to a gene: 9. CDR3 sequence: CASSFGAGGVSEQFF. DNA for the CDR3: TGTGCCAGCAGTTTCGGGGCGGGAGGGGTTAGTGAGCAGTTCTTC.

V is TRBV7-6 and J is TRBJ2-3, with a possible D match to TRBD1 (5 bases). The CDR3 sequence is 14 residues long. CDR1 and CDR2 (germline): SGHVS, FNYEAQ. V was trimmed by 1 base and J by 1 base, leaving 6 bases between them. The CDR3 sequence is CASSLVGGTDTQYF. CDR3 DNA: TGTGCCAGCAGCTTAGTAGGGGGCACAGATACGCAGTATTTT.

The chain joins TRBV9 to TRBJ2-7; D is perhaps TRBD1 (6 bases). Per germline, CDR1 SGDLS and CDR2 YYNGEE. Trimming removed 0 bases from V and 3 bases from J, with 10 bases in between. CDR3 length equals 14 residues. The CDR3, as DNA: TGTGCCAGCAGCGTAGAGGAAGGGGGCTACGAGCAGTACTTC. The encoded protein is CASSVEEGGYEQYF.

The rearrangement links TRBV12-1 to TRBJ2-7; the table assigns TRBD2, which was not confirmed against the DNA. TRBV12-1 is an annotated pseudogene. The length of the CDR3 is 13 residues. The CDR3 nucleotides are TGTGCCAGCAGCTTTGATGTAACCTACGAGCAGTACTTC. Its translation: CASSFDVTYEQYF.

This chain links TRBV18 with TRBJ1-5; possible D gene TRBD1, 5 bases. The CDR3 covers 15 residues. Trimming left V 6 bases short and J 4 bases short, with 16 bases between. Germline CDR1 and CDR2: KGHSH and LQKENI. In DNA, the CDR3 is TGTGCCAGCTCTGGGGCAGCCAAGGTTAATCAGCCCCAGCATTTT. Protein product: CASSGAAKVNQPQHF.

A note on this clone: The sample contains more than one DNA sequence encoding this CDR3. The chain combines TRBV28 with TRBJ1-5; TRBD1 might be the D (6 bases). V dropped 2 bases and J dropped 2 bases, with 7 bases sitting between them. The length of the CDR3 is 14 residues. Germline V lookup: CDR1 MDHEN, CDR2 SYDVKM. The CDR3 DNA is TGTGCCAGCAGTTTACGACAGGGCAATCAGCCCCAGCATTTT. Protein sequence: CASSLRQGNQPQHF.

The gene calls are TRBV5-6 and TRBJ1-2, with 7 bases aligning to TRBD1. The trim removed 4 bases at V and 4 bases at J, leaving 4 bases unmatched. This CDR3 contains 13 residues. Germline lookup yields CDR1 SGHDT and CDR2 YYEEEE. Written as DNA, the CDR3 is TGTGCCAGCAGCCCCGGGACAGCCTATGGCTACACCTTC. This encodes CASSPGTAYGYTF. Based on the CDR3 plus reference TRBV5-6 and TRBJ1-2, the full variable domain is DAGVTQSPTHLIKTRGQQVTLRCSPKSGHDTVSWYQQALGQGPQFIFQYYEEEERQRGNFPDRFSGHQFPNYSSELNVNALLLGDSALYLCASSPGTAYGYTFGSGTRLTVV.

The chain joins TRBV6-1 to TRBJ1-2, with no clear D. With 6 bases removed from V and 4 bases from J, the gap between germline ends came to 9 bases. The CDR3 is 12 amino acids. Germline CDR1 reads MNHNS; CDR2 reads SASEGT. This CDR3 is CASREQIYGYTF. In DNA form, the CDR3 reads TGTGCCAGCAGGGAACAGATCTATGGCTACACCTTC.